The following is a T cell receptor beta chain sequence with its context. Its antigen is currently unknown. Here immunoSEQ multiplex PCR was the method, and the copy in TCRdb shows in-frame clones only, minus some. This table has approximately 230,000 clones, about 90% appearing once. This sample was included in a study of cytomegalovirus exposure and HLA in healthy donors. Whole-study findings and limits: TCR sequences were mostly rare, though some public TCRs occurred in many donors. The study recorded more than 150 TCR beta chains that were cytomegalovirus-associated. Three of the chains that were CMV-associated were confirmed in vitro to be specific for CMV antigens.

The CDR3 contains 13 residues. Trimming cost V 7 bases and J 5 bases, with 15 bases left between them. The germline gives CDR1 SGHRS, CDR2 YFSETQ. The study drew the donors from its roughly 110-subject validation cohort, separate from the roughly 670-subject first cohort. The genes are TRBV5-1 and TRBJ1-1, with unresolved D. The sequence derives from a man younger than 35 in good health and CMV-seropositive. The sequenced sample was PBMCs. This chain's CDR3 is CASYLRRDTEAFF. The CDR3 DNA reads as TGCGCCAGCTATCTCCGACGAGATACTGAAGCTTTCTTT.